The entry below gives a single T cell receptor (beta chain) sequence along with its context. Its antigen remains unidentified. This sample was included in a study of STAT3 mutations in large granular lymphocyte leukemia. Some clones are missing from TCRdb's copy, which holds only in-frame ones; the method was immunoSEQ multiplex PCR. The table records roughly 29,000 clones, 70% to 80% of them present only once. The V and J ends lost 2 bases and 8 bases respectively, with 16 bases between them. The germline gives CDR1 SGHRS, CDR2 YFSETQ. The CDR3 is made up of 15 amino acids. Study-level findings and limits: TCR clonotype switching after therapy occurred in about 30% of the 18 patients. In several patients, dominant TCR clone burden exceeded STAT3 mutant burden, suggesting STAT3 mutation arose secondarily. Every T-cell large granular lymphocyte leukemia patient had at least one immunodominant TCR beta clonotype.

V is TRBV5-1 and J is TRBJ1-4; a possible D gene is TRBD1 (5 bases). The source of this sequence is a woman aged 45-60 years with T-cell large granular lymphocyte leukemia. Some clones in this sample may be carry-over from other donors' samples. Sequences were obtained from peripheral blood mononuclear cells. CDR3 sequence: CASSFGGAEKEKLFF. DNA of the CDR3: TGCGCCAGCAGCTTCGGTGGGGCCGAAAAGGAAAAACTGTTTTTT.